These 26 T cell receptor beta chains originate from one sample sequenced in a study of cytomegalovirus exposure and HLA in healthy donors. Primers for the PCR totalled 60 Vbeta and 13 Jbeta. TCRdb's copy holds only in-frame clones and misses some; the assay was immunoSEQ multiplex PCR. In all, the sample yields about 88,000 clones. The sequenced sample consisted of PBMCs. The receptors come from a girl under 18 in good health and CMV-seropositive.

V gene TRBV5-6 combines with J gene TRBJ1-2; no clear D gene. The CDR3 length is 12 residues. CDR1 and CDR2 from the germline V gene are SGHDT and YYEEEE. V lost 0 bases, J lost 9 bases, and 9 bases lay in between. The CDR3 DNA follows: TGTGCCAGCAGCTTGGGAGCGGGGAGCTACACCTTC. It encodes CASSLGAGSYTF.

This rearrangement joins TRBV5-6 to TRBJ1-2; D is unclear. Trimming left V 4 bases short and J 3 bases short, with 13 bases between. The CDR3 covers 14 residues. In germline, CDR1 is SGHDT, CDR2 YYEEEE. The CDR3 spells CASSLPGLDYGYTF. CDR3 DNA sequence: TGTGCCAGCAGCCTGCCCGGACTTGACTATGGCTACACCTTC. Based on the CDR3 plus reference TRBV5-6 and TRBJ1-2, the full variable domain is DAGVTQSPTHLIKTRGQQVTLRCSPKSGHDTVSWYQQALGQGPQFIFQYYEEEERQRGNFPDRFSGHQFPNYSSELNVNALLLGDSALYLCASSLPGLDYGYTFGSGTRLTVV.

The rearrangement joins TRBV20-1 to TRBJ2-3, with unresolved D. The CDR3 length is 11 residues. Looked up from germline, CDR1 is DFQATT and CDR2 is SNEGSKA (reference sequence). Trimming stripped 6 bases from V and 0 bases from J, with 4 bases between. This CDR3 is CSARSTDTQYF. The CDR3 DNA follows: TGCAGTGCCAGGAGCACAGATACGCAGTATTTT.

The chain employs TRBV9 and TRBJ2-3; 8 bases are a match to TRBD2. The CDR3 is 16 residues long. From germline, CDR1 is SGDLS and CDR2 YYNGEE. Unmatched junction bases numbered 12, after V lost 3 bases and J lost 6 bases. The CDR3 sequence is CASSGRGGGTLDTQYF. Written as DNA, the CDR3 is TGTGCCAGCAGCGGCCGGGGGGGAGGGACCCTGGATACGCAGTATTTT.

V gene TRBV19 combines with J gene TRBJ2-7; 8 positions match TRBD1. V trimming: 11 bases; J trimming: 6 bases; junction bases outside the gene matches: 12. CDR3 length: 13 amino acids. Germline lookup yields CDR1 LNHDA and CDR2 SQIVND (reference sequence). The CDR3 coding sequence is TGTGCCTCCACGAGTGCAGGGGGCACCGAGCAGTACTTC. It codes for CASTSAGGTEQYF.

V gene TRBV5-1 combines with J gene TRBJ2-5; 7 bases map to TRBD1. Germline CDR1 is SGHRS and CDR2 is YFSETQ. CDR3 size: 15 residues. J gave up 0 bases and V 3 bases, and 5 bases lay outside the gene matches. The CDR3 DNA sequence: TGCGCCAGCAGCTCCTCCGACAGGGACCAAGAGACCCAGTACTTC. Amino acid sequence: CASSSSDRDQETQYF.

J is TRBJ2-1 and V is TRBV6-1; D is undetermined. This CDR3 is built from 14 residues. V was shortened by 8 bases and J by 8 bases, with 19 bases between the two germline ends. Germline V gives CDR1 MNHNS, CDR2 SASEGT. The DNA of the CDR3 is TGTGCCAGCGAGCTTCGTAGAAGAGGTTATGAGCAGTTCTTC. It is translated as CASELRRRGYEQFF.

This chain uses TRBV4-3 with TRBJ2-3; 12 bases align to TRBD1. CDR3 size: 20 residues. Germline assignment: CDR1 LGHNA and CDR2 YSLEER. The ends lost 0 bases at V and 0 bases at J; junction bases unmatched: 10. The CDR3 spells CASSQDGGTGGSLSTDTQYF. The CDR3 nucleotides read TGCGCCAGCAGCCAAGATGGGGGGACAGGGGGCTCCTTAAGCACAGATACGCAGTATTTT.

The CDR3 DNA follows: TGTGCCAGTCAATCTAGCGGGACTACAGATACGCAGTATTTT. Amino acid sequence: CASQSSGTTDTQYF. The chain couples TRBV18 to TRBJ2-3, with 9 bases that match TRBD2. J gave up 3 bases and V 9 bases, and 7 bases lay outside the gene matches. Germline V CDR1 and CDR2: KGHSH, LQKENI. CDR3 length: 14 residues. Supplemented by reference TRBV18 and TRBJ2-3, the full variable domain reads NAGVMQNPRHLVRRRGQEARLRCSPMKGHSHVYWYRQLPEEGLKFMVYLQKENIIDESGMPKERFSAEFPKEGPSILRIQQVVRGDSAAYFCASQSSGTTDTQYFGPGTRLTVL.

The J gene is TRBJ2-7, the V gene TRBV10-3, with 9 bases that match TRBD2. Germline V gene sequence: CDR1 ENHRY, CDR2 SYGVKD. The CDR3 is 17 residues long. The V and J ends lost 10 bases and 1 base, in that order; junction bases with no gene match: 17. The CDR3 nucleotides read TGTGCCACCTATAGCGGGGGTACTAACTACGGTTCCTACGAGCAGTACGTC. This translates into CATYSGGTNYGSYEQYV.

V is TRBV28 and J is TRBJ2-7; TRBD2 agrees at 7 bases. V lost 2 bases, J lost 6 bases, and 4 bases stayed unmatched. From germline, CDR1 is MDHEN and CDR2 SYDVKM. The CDR3 is made up of 13 amino acids. The CDR3 DNA sequence: TGTGCCAGCAGTTTAAGTGGGGGGGGCGAGCAGTACGTC. Residues: CASSLSGGGEQYV.

The genes are TRBV4-3 and TRBJ1-3; D is uncertain. CDR1 is LGHNA, CDR2 YSLEER, per germline. The V end was cut by 4 bases, the J end by 2 bases, with 15 bases between. This CDR3 spans 16 amino acids. The CDR3 is CASSPQPIATGNTIYF. Written as DNA, the CDR3 is TGCGCCAGCAGCCCCCAACCGATAGCCACTGGAAACACCATATATTTT.

This chain connects TRBV4-3 to TRBJ2-3; the match to TRBD1 covers 7 bases. The ends lost 0 bases at V and 3 bases at J; junction bases unmatched: 9. The CDR3 is made up of 17 amino acids. Germline V gene data show CDR1 as LGHNA and CDR2 as YSLEER. CDR3 nucleotides: TGCGCCAGCAGCCAAGATCTCTTGACAGGGTCAACAGATACGCAGTATTTT. The encoded protein is CASSQDLLTGSTDTQYF.

The chain couples TRBV28 to TRBJ1-2; TRBD1 matches at 7 bases. The CDR3 loop spans 17 amino acids. Looked up from germline, CDR1 is MDHEN and CDR2 is SYDVKM. J was trimmed by 6 bases and V by 5 bases; bases with no gene match: 18. The CDR3 DNA reads as TGTGCCAGCAGTCCAGAGGGGGCGACGGCTTATTGGAATGGCTACACCTTC. This translates into CASSPEGATAYWNGYTF.

Concerning this clone: Other DNA sequences from this sample encode an identical CDR3 as well. This chain uses TRBV18 with TRBJ2-1; D not certain. Germline V gene data show CDR1 as KGHSH and CDR2 as LQKENI. V lost 3 bases to trimming and J lost 8 bases, with 11 bases between them. The CDR3 is made up of 13 amino acids. DNA for the CDR3: TGTGCCAGCTCACCGTCCCAGGAAGATGAGCAGTTCTTC. Protein product: CASSPSQEDEQFF.

The chain recombines TRBV9 with TRBJ2-5, with D perhaps matching TRBD2 (6 bases). The last part of the DNA fits TRBJ2-7 better; the J call may be wrong. CDR1 and CDR2 (germline): SGDLS, YYNGEE. The length of the CDR3 is 15 residues. CDR3 in amino acids: CASSVDGGSSYEQYF. CDR3 nucleotides: TGTGCCAGCAGCGTAGACGGGGGTAGCTCCTACGAGCAGTACTTC.

The V gene is TRBV6-1, the J gene TRBJ2-7, with a possible D match to TRBD1 (6 bases). This CDR3 is built from 13 residues. The germline CDR1 and CDR2 sequences are MNHNS and SASEGT. Here the CDR3 DNA reads TGTGCCAGCAGTGAATCCACTCGACAGGTTTGGCCCGTC. Encoded protein: CASSESTRQVWPV.

The J gene is TRBJ2-3, the V gene TRBV28, with 13 bases that match TRBD2. Germline V lookup: CDR1 MDHEN, CDR2 SYDVKM. This CDR3 spans 14 amino acids. The DNA for the CDR3 is TGTATGACTAGCGGGGGGTCTAGCACAGATACGCAGTATTTT. Residues: CMTSGGSSTDTQYF.

The chain carries TRBV4-1 and TRBJ2-2; no firm D call. The CDR3 is 13 amino acids. The germline CDR1 and CDR2 sequences are MGHRA and YSYEKL. The V end lost 4 bases, the J end lost 6 bases, and 9 bases lay between the germline ends. CDR3 sequence (DNA): TGCGCCAGCAGCCCAACACGCTCCGGGGAGCTGTTTTTT. Amino acid sequence: CASSPTRSGELFF.

CDR3 sequence reads: CASSSPGTGDTEAFF. DNA for the CDR3: TGTGCCAGCAGCTCCCCGGGGACAGGGGACACTGAAGCTTTCTTT. The chain combines TRBV13 with TRBJ1-1, with 10 bases matching TRBD1. The ends lost 4 bases at V and 3 bases at J; junction bases unmatched: 5. Germline loops: CDR1 PRHDT, CDR2 FYEKMQ (reference sequence). CDR3 length equals 15 residues.

V gene TRBV7-9 combines with J gene TRBJ2-1; 8 nucleotides agree with TRBD1. Unmatched junction bases numbered 12, after V lost 5 bases and J lost 9 bases. CDR1 is SEHNR, CDR2 FQNEAQ, per germline (reference sequence). This CDR3 region has 15 residues. The CDR3 bases are TGTGCCAGCAGCCCGCGGGCAGGGGGCCGGGTTGAGCAGTTCTTC. Protein sequence: CASSPRAGGRVEQFF.

The rearrangement uses TRBV6-6 and TRBJ1-3, with 7 nucleotides matching TRBD1. Trimming removed 4 bases from V and 2 bases from J; junction bases left unmatched: 5. This CDR3 comprises 15 residues. Per the germline V gene, CDR1 is MNHNY and CDR2 is SVGAGI (reference sequence). In nucleotides, the CDR3 is TGTGCCAGCAGTTCTGGGGACAGTCCTGGAAACACCATATATTTT. This sequence encodes CASSSGDSPGNTIYF.

As regards this clone: An end of the junction differs from the germline gene, which may be a read error. Other nucleotide sequences in the sample specify the same CDR3. The rearrangement uses TRBV5-1 and TRBJ1-6; TRBD1 is a possible D gene (6 bases). The CDR3 spans 14 residues. Germline-derived CDR1 and CDR2 are SGHRS and YFSETQ. CDR3: CASSSRTVNSPLHF. The CDR3 coding sequence is TGCGCCAGCAGCTCGAGGACAGTTAATTCACCCCTCCATTTT.

Comment on this clone: Mismatch with germline at one junction end may stem from a read error. The chain carries TRBV13 and TRBJ2-3; 14 nucleotides line up with TRBD2. Germline values: CDR1 PRHDT, CDR2 FYEKMQ (reference sequence). This CDR3 has 15 residues. The CDR3 reads CASSIGLAGGDTQYF. The CDR3 coding sequence is TGTGCCAGCAGCATAGGACTAGCGGGGGGAGATACGCAGTATTTT. Combining the CDR3 with reference TRBV13 and TRBJ2-3 gives the whole variable domain AAGVIQSPRHLIKEKRETATLKCYPIPRHDTVYWYQQGPGQDPQFLISFYEKMQSDKGSIPDRFSAQQFSDYHSELNMSSLELGDSALYFCASSIGLAGGDTQYFGPGTRLTVL.

V and J are TRBV19 and TRBJ2-5, with D possibly TRBD1 on 5 matching bases. The CDR3 runs 14 residues. Germline values: CDR1 LNHDA, CDR2 SQIVND (reference sequence). V was pared by 1 base and J by 2 bases, with 8 bases between. Here the CDR3 DNA reads TGTGCCAGTAGTATAGTCGACAGTCAAGAGACCCAGTACTTC. As protein: CASSIVDSQETQYF.

The CDR3 loop is CSAHQGPEAFF. CDR3 nucleotides: TGCAGTGCTCATCAGGGGCCCGAAGCTTTCTTT. The genes are TRBV20-1 and TRBJ1-1, with D possibly matching TRBD1 (6 bases). CDR3 size: 11 residues. CDR1 and CDR2 (germline): DFQATT, SNEGSKA (reference sequence). V lost 5 bases and J 8 bases, leaving 12 bases between the germline ends.